These T cell receptor beta chains were read from a single sample in a study of T cell repertoires in cytomegalovirus infection. These receptors' antigens are unknown. TCRdb recomputed calls from the reads with MiXCR, one row per CDR3 protein. The sample shows roughly 570,000 distinct CDR3 sequences, under 45% of them seen only once. The specimen comprised cultured PBMCs, sampled from culture after CMV antigen stimulation. These receptor sequences come from a human donor in good health (CMV status not recorded). Some clones in this sample may be carry-over from other donors' samples. Both conserved end residues are part of each CDR3. Fields, in order: CDR3 protein, CDR3 DNA, J gene, V gene, D gene, clone size. A D gene is named only where the DNA matches it firmly. Clone size is stated in some rows and not others, as once, few, many or a class when expanded.

CDR3 protein: CASSAPGGETQYF; CDR3 DNA: TGTGCCAGCAGTGCCCCCGGGGGGGAGACCCAGTACTTC; J gene: TRBJ2-5; V gene: TRBV28; D gene: TRBD2; clone size: .
CDR3 protein: CASSHLPAGGEQFF; CDR3 DNA: TGTGCCAGCAGCCATTTACCAGCGGGGGGCGAGCAGTTCTTC; J gene: TRBJ2-1; V gene: TRBV11-3; D gene: TRBD2; clone size: once
CDR3 protein: CASSGLAGPQETQYF; CDR3 DNA: TGTGCCAGCAGTGGACTAGCGGGACCCCAAGAGACCCAGTACTTC; J gene: TRBJ2-5; V gene: TRBV2; D gene: TRBD2; clone size: .
CDR3 protein: CASSLWGLAGEQFF; CDR3 DNA: TGTGCCAGCAGCTTGTGGGGACTAGCGGGTGAGCAGTTCTTC; J gene: TRBJ2-1; V gene: TRBV5-5; D gene: TRBD2; clone size: .
CDR3 protein: CAIRERGGKETQYF; CDR3 DNA: TGTGCCATCAGAGAGCGGGGTGGAAAAGAGACCCAGTACTTC; J gene: TRBJ2-5; V gene: TRBV10-3; D gene: TRBD2; clone size: few
CDR3 protein: CASSEWGRRPDEAFF; CDR3 DNA: TGTGCCAGCAGTGAATGGGGCAGGAGGCCGGATGAAGCTTTCTTT; J gene: TRBJ1-1; V gene: TRBV6-1; D gene: .; clone size: few
CDR3 protein: CASVGGVGNQPQHF; CDR3 DNA: TGTGCCAGCGTTGGAGGGGTTGGCAATCAGCCCCAGCATTTT; J gene: TRBJ1-5; V gene: TRBV6-6; D gene: .; clone size: few
CDR3 protein: CASSLGASQSYEQYF; CDR3 DNA: TGTGCCAGCAGCTTAGGGGCTAGCCAATCCTACGAGCAGTACTTC; J gene: TRBJ2-7; V gene: TRBV7-2; D gene: .; clone size: .
CDR3 protein: CASSLVIAAGELFF; CDR3 DNA: TGTGCCAGCAGCTTAGTTATAGCGGCCGGGGAGCTGTTTTTT; J gene: TRBJ2-2; V gene: TRBV7-2; D gene: .; clone size: .
CDR3 protein: CSVLGVGLAGTEQFF; CDR3 DNA: TGCAGCGTGCTAGGCGTGGGACTAGCGGGGACTGAGCAGTTCTTC; J gene: TRBJ2-1; V gene: TRBV29-1; D gene: TRBD2; clone size: .
CDR3 protein: CASSLVRRGEQFF; CDR3 DNA: TGTGCCAGCAGCTTAGTGAGGCGTGGTGAGCAGTTCTTC; J gene: TRBJ2-1; V gene: TRBV11-2; D gene: .; clone size: .
CDR3 protein: CASSLVAGARTDTQYF; CDR3 DNA: TGTGCCAGCAGCTTAGTAGCGGGGGCCCGCACAGATACGCAGTATTTT; J gene: TRBJ2-3; V gene: TRBV7-9; D gene: TRBD2; clone size: many
CDR3 protein: CANLDSQSYEQYF; CDR3 DNA: TGTGCCAACTTAGACTCCCAATCCTACGAGCAGTACTTC; J gene: TRBJ2-7; V gene: TRBV10-3; D gene: .; clone size: .
CDR3 protein: CASAPRGNQPQHF; CDR3 DNA: TGTGCCAGCGCCCCGAGGGGCAATCAGCCCCAGCATTTT; J gene: TRBJ1-5; V gene: TRBV12-3/TRBV12-4; D gene: .; clone size: .
CDR3 protein: CASSFGQGNPNEQFF; CDR3 DNA: TGTGCCAGCAGCTTCGGACAGGGAAATCCCAATGAGCAGTTCTTC; J gene: TRBJ2-1; V gene: TRBV11-2; D gene: TRBD1; clone size: .
CDR3 protein: CASSLFNSRLTGELFF; CDR3 DNA: TGTGCCAGCAGTTTATTTAATTCCCGTCTCACCGGGGAGCTGTTTTTT; J gene: TRBJ2-2; V gene: TRBV6-8; D gene: .; clone size: few
CDR3 protein: CASSSPRRAMGKNIQYF; CDR3 DNA: TGTGCCAGCAGTAGCCCTCGCCGGGCGATGGGCAAAAACATTCAGTACTTC; J gene: TRBJ2-4; V gene: TRBV2; D gene: .; clone size: .
CDR3 protein: CASSFADRKNIQYF; CDR3 DNA: TGTGCCAGTAGCTTTGCCGACCGGAAAAACATTCAGTACTTC; J gene: TRBJ2-4; V gene: TRBV19; D gene: .; clone size: few
CDR3 protein: CASSYGRQGNEQFF; CDR3 DNA: TGTGCCAGCAGTTACGGGAGACAGGGCAATGAGCAGTTCTTC; J gene: TRBJ2-1; V gene: TRBV6-6; D gene: TRBD1; clone size: .
CDR3 protein: CASSRTADSGYTF; CDR3 DNA: TGTGCCAGTAGTAGGACAGCCGATAGTGGCTACACCTTC; J gene: TRBJ1-2; V gene: TRBV19; D gene: .; clone size: few
CDR3 protein: CASSPSIGNTIYF; CDR3 DNA: TGTGCCAGCAGCCCTTCGATAGGAAACACCATATATTTT; J gene: TRBJ1-3; V gene: TRBV7-2; D gene: .; clone size: few
CDR3 protein: CASSFLGLAGYNEQFF; CDR3 DNA: TGTGCCAGCAGCTTTTTAGGACTAGCGGGGTACAATGAGCAGTTCTTC; J gene: TRBJ2-1; V gene: TRBV7-4; D gene: TRBD2; clone size: .
CDR3 protein: CASSHESAGSYEQYF; CDR3 DNA: TGCGCCAGCAGCCACGAGTCAGCGGGCTCCTACGAGCAGTACTTC; J gene: TRBJ2-7; V gene: TRBV4-3; D gene: .; clone size: once
CDR3 protein: CASTVRDTQYF; CDR3 DNA: TGTGCCAGCACCGTTCGTGATACGCAGTATTTT; J gene: TRBJ2-3; V gene: TRBV2; D gene: .; clone size: few
CDR3 protein: CASSKQSSTEAFF; CDR3 DNA: TGTGCCAGCAGTAAACAAAGTAGTACTGAAGCTTTCTTT; J gene: TRBJ1-1; V gene: TRBV6-2/TRBV6-3; D gene: .; clone size: .
CDR3 protein: CASSEGYNSPLHF; CDR3 DNA: TGTGCCAGCAGTGAGGGTTATAATTCACCCCTCCACTTT; J gene: TRBJ1-6; V gene: TRBV6-1; D gene: .; clone size: .
CDR3 protein: CASRGDGTGELFF; CDR3 DNA: TGTGCCAGCAGAGGAGATGGGACCGGGGAGCTGTTTTTT; J gene: TRBJ2-2; V gene: TRBV6-2/TRBV6-3; D gene: .; clone size: .
CDR3 protein: CASTKSTGGSSGNTIYF; CDR3 DNA: TGTGCCAGCACCAAATCGACCGGGGGGAGCTCTGGAAACACCATATATTTT; J gene: TRBJ1-3; V gene: TRBV7-9; D gene: .; clone size: few
CDR3 protein: CASSETGTLNSPLHF; CDR3 DNA: TGTGCCAGCAGTGAGACAGGGACGCTAAATTCACCCCTCCACTTT; J gene: TRBJ1-6; V gene: TRBV6-6; D gene: TRBD1; clone size: few
CDR3 protein: CASSHRTGTGNTIYF; CDR3 DNA: TGTGCCAGCAGCCACCGGACAGGGACTGGAAACACCATATATTTT; J gene: TRBJ1-3; V gene: TRBV4-2; D gene: TRBD1; clone size: .
CDR3 protein: CASHRQGDSNYGYTF; CDR3 DNA: TGTGCCAGCCACCGACAGGGTGATTCTAACTATGGCTACACCTTC; J gene: TRBJ1-2; V gene: TRBV13; D gene: TRBD1; clone size: .
CDR3 protein: CASLDFGAAGNTIYF; CDR3 DNA: TGTGCCAGTCTAGACTTCGGGGCAGCTGGAAACACCATATATTTT; J gene: TRBJ1-3; V gene: TRBV19; D gene: .; clone size: .
CDR3 protein: CASSFPPITGGLFF; CDR3 DNA: TGTGCCAGCAGCTTCCCCCCGATCACCGGGGGGCTGTTTTTT; J gene: TRBJ2-2; V gene: TRBV11-3; D gene: .; clone size: .
CDR3 protein: CASSLTAQGDTQYF; CDR3 DNA: TGTGCCAGCAGCTTAACGGCTCAGGGGGATACGCAGTATTTT; J gene: TRBJ2-3; V gene: TRBV7-6; D gene: .; clone size: few
CDR3 protein: CASRNDPPETQYF; CDR3 DNA: TGTGCCAGCAGGAACGATCCACCTGAGACCCAGTACTTC; J gene: TRBJ2-5; V gene: TRBV25-1; D gene: .; clone size: few
CDR3 protein: CASLRADEQFF; CDR3 DNA: TGTGCCAGCTTGAGGGCAGATGAGCAGTTCTTC; J gene: TRBJ2-1; V gene: TRBV7-9; D gene: .; clone size: few
CDR3 protein: CASSPQDSYGYTF; CDR3 DNA: TGCGCCAGCAGCCCACAGGACAGCTATGGCTACACCTTC; J gene: TRBJ1-2; V gene: TRBV5-1; D gene: .; clone size: .
CDR3 protein: CASRTREQFF; CDR3 DNA: TGTGCCAGCAGAACCCGAGAGCAGTTCTTC; J gene: TRBJ2-1; V gene: TRBV6-1; D gene: .; clone size: once
CDR3 protein: CASSPQGMRGYTF; CDR3 DNA: TGTGCCAGCAGCCCCCAGGGAATGAGGGGCTACACCTTC; J gene: TRBJ1-2; V gene: TRBV6-2/TRBV6-3; D gene: .; clone size: few
CDR3 protein: CASSQDWVASEINEQFF; CDR3 DNA: TGCGCCAGCAGCCAAGATTGGGTGGCTAGCGAAATAAATGAGCAGTTCTTC; J gene: TRBJ2-1; V gene: TRBV4-3; D gene: .; clone size: few
CDR3 protein: CSARPAGVMYEQYF; CDR3 DNA: TGCAGTGCAAGGCCAGCGGGAGTCATGTACGAGCAGTACTTC; J gene: TRBJ2-7; V gene: TRBV20-1; D gene: TRBD2; clone size: .
CDR3 protein: CASSLLAGDTGELFF; CDR3 DNA: TGTGCCAGCAGCTTACTAGCGGGAGACACCGGGGAGCTGTTTTTT; J gene: TRBJ2-2; V gene: TRBV7-8; D gene: TRBD2; clone size: many
CDR3 protein: CASRGRGPNEKLFF; CDR3 DNA: TGTGCCAGCAGGGGACGCGGCCCTAATGAAAAACTGTTTTTT; J gene: TRBJ1-4; V gene: TRBV2; D gene: .; clone size: .
CDR3 protein: CASSPGTAGVNIQYF; CDR3 DNA: TGTGCCAGCAGCCCGGGGACGGCGGGGGTTAACATTCAGTACTTC; J gene: TRBJ2-4; V gene: TRBV7-9; D gene: TRBD2; clone size: few
CDR3 protein: CASSQGARDEQYF; CDR3 DNA: TGTGCCAGCTCGCAGGGGGCGCGCGACGAGCAGTACTTC; J gene: TRBJ2-7; V gene: TRBV7-9; D gene: TRBD1; clone size: .
CDR3 protein: CASSLGRKNGYTF; CDR3 DNA: TGTGCCAGCAGCCTCGGGCGGAAAAATGGCTACACCTTC; J gene: TRBJ1-2; V gene: TRBV7-2; D gene: .; clone size: .
CDR3 protein: CASSPRARTPGEQYF; CDR3 DNA: TGTGCCAGCAGCCCTCGCGCACGAACCCCGGGGGAGCAGTACTTC; J gene: TRBJ2-7; V gene: TRBV7-9; D gene: .; clone size: few
CDR3 protein: CASSTPDLEKLFF; CDR3 DNA: TGTGCCAGCAGCACGCCGGACCTTGAAAAACTGTTTTTT; J gene: TRBJ1-4; V gene: TRBV11-2; D gene: .; clone size: many
CDR3 protein: CASSLDARLDRGDQETQYF; CDR3 DNA: TGTGCCAGCAGCTTAGACGCCCGGCTGGACAGGGGCGACCAAGAGACCCAGTACTTC; J gene: TRBJ2-5; V gene: TRBV7-6; D gene: TRBD1; clone size: few
CDR3 protein: CASSLGEIYDEQFF; CDR3 DNA: TGTGCCAGCAGCTTAGGTGAAATCTACGATGAGCAGTTCTTC; J gene: TRBJ2-1; V gene: TRBV7-6; D gene: .; clone size: .
CDR3 protein: CSANSGQLLDTQYF; CDR3 DNA: TGCAGTGCTAATTCGGGACAACTGTTGGATACGCAGTATTTT; J gene: TRBJ2-3; V gene: TRBV20-1; D gene: .; clone size: .
CDR3 protein: CASGVQYF; CDR3 DNA: TGTGCCAGTGGTGTTCAGTACTTC; J gene: TRBJ2-5; V gene: TRBV6-8; D gene: .; clone size: .
CDR3 protein: CASSLTSQTDTQYF; CDR3 DNA: TGTGCCAGCAGCCTGACTAGCCAGACAGATACGCAGTATTTT; J gene: TRBJ2-3; V gene: TRBV2; D gene: TRBD2; clone size: .
CDR3 protein: CASSLSLLAGGPGDTQYF; CDR3 DNA: TGTGCCAGCAGTTTATCCCTCCTGGCGGGGGGGCCAGGAGATACGCAGTATTTT; J gene: TRBJ2-3; V gene: TRBV28; D gene: TRBD2; clone size: .